A selection of T cell receptor beta chains follows, all from one sample in a study of blood T cells in healthy people across ages. TCRdb passed the 5' RACE reads through MiXCR, listing each CDR3 protein once. The sample carries roughly 410,000 distinct CDR3 sequences, over 45% recorded once. Input material: blood. These TCRs come from a man aged 55-75 years in good health. The CDR3 runs from the conserved cysteine through the conserved F or W. The D gene is left open where the match is weak. Size tells how often a clone was seen (once, few, many) or the class of an expanded clone, and some rows leave it out.

d_gene: .; abundance: .; v_gene: TRBV30; j_gene: TRBJ2-7; CDR3nt: TGTGCCTGGAGCCCAGGGGCCGCCTACGAGCAGTACTTC; CDR3aa: CAWSPGAAYEQYF
d_gene: .; abundance: .; v_gene: TRBV7-2; j_gene: TRBJ1-2; CDR3nt: TGTGCCAGCAGCTTATCGGCAGGGCCCTATGGCTACACCTTC; CDR3aa: CASSLSAGPYGYTF
d_gene: TRBD1; abundance: many; v_gene: TRBV28; j_gene: TRBJ2-1; CDR3nt: TGTGCCAGCAGTAGGGCAGGGGGCTCCCGGCAGTTCTTC; CDR3aa: CASSRAGGSRQFF
d_gene: TRBD1; abundance: .; v_gene: TRBV5-1; j_gene: TRBJ1-1; CDR3nt: TGCGCCAGCAGGTCCGGGACAGGGCGTCTCCGATACCCTGAAGCTTTCTTT; CDR3aa: CASRSGTGRLRYPEAFF
d_gene: .; abundance: .; v_gene: TRBV20-1; j_gene: TRBJ2-4; CDR3nt: TGCAGTGCTAGAGATTTCGGGGGAAACATTCAGTACTTC; CDR3aa: CSARDFGGNIQYF
d_gene: .; abundance: .; v_gene: TRBV30; j_gene: TRBJ2-7; CDR3nt: TGTGCCTGGAGTCCCTCGACTAGTGGGTCCTACGAGCAGTACTTC; CDR3aa: CAWSPSTSGSYEQYF
d_gene: .; abundance: .; v_gene: TRBV12-1; j_gene: TRBJ2-5; CDR3nt: TGTGCCTATCGAGAGCGGGAGACATACAATGAGCAGTACTTC; CDR3aa: CAYRERETYNEQYF
d_gene: .; abundance: .; v_gene: TRBV3-1; j_gene: TRBJ2-5; CDR3nt: TGTGCCAGCAGCCAAGACGGTTCGAGGCATGAGACCCAGTACTTC; CDR3aa: CASSQDGSRHETQYF
d_gene: .; abundance: .; v_gene: TRBV20-1; j_gene: TRBJ2-5; CDR3nt: TGCAGTGCTCAGAGGCGTCAAGAGACCCAGTACTTC; CDR3aa: CSAQRRQETQYF
d_gene: .; abundance: .; v_gene: TRBV28; j_gene: TRBJ2-5; CDR3nt: TGTGCCAGCAGTCCCCGGGGTAGCGGAGCCCAAGCGACCCAGTACTTC; CDR3aa: CASSPRGSGAQATQYF
d_gene: TRBD1; abundance: .; v_gene: TRBV12-3/TRBV12-4; j_gene: TRBJ1-1; CDR3nt: TGTGCCAGCAGTTTAACAGGGGTGCCCACTGAAGCTTTCTTT; CDR3aa: CASSLTGVPTEAFF
d_gene: TRBD2; abundance: .; v_gene: TRBV10-2; j_gene: TRBJ2-7; CDR3nt: TGCGCCAGCAGTGGGGGTGGAGCGGGGGAAGGATACGAGCAGTACTTC; CDR3aa: CASSGGGAGEGYEQYF
d_gene: .; abundance: .; v_gene: TRBV7-2; j_gene: TRBJ2-6; CDR3nt: TGTGCCAGCAGCTTAACGACTAGTGGGGCCAACGTCCTGACTTTC; CDR3aa: CASSLTTSGANVLTF
d_gene: TRBD2; abundance: many; v_gene: TRBV29-1; j_gene: TRBJ2-4; CDR3nt: TGCAGCGTCGAGTGGGAGGGGAACATTCAGTACTTC; CDR3aa: CSVEWEGNIQYF
d_gene: .; abundance: few; v_gene: TRBV29-1; j_gene: TRBJ2-5; CDR3nt: TGCAGCGCCGCGGCAGGGGAAGGGACCCAGTACTTC; CDR3aa: CSAAAGEGTQYF
d_gene: TRBD1; abundance: few; v_gene: TRBV20-1; j_gene: TRBJ2-7; CDR3nt: TGCAGTGCAACAGGGGGCACAGACTACGAGCAGTACTTC; CDR3aa: CSATGGTDYEQYF
d_gene: .; abundance: .; v_gene: TRBV28; j_gene: TRBJ1-1; CDR3nt: TGTGCCAGCAGTTTAATCAATATGAACACTGAAGCTTTCTTT; CDR3aa: CASSLINMNTEAFF
d_gene: TRBD1; abundance: .; v_gene: TRBV20-1; j_gene: TRBJ1-1; CDR3nt: TGCAGTGCTAATCCCGGGACAGGCTACACTGAAGCTTTCTTT; CDR3aa: CSANPGTGYTEAFF
d_gene: .; abundance: few; v_gene: TRBV11-2; j_gene: TRBJ2-6; CDR3nt: TGTGCCAGCAGCGCCTTATCTGGGGCCAACGTCCTGACTTTC; CDR3aa: CASSALSGANVLTF
d_gene: TRBD2; abundance: .; v_gene: TRBV6-6; j_gene: TRBJ2-7; CDR3nt: TGTGCCAGCAGCATACCGGGACTAGCGGACCACTACGAGCAGTACTTC; CDR3aa: CASSIPGLADHYEQYF
d_gene: .; abundance: .; v_gene: TRBV3-1; j_gene: TRBJ2-7; CDR3nt: TGTGCCAGCAGCCAAGTGTGGGGGTACGAGCAGTACTTC; CDR3aa: CASSQVWGYEQYF
d_gene: .; abundance: .; v_gene: TRBV28; j_gene: TRBJ2-1; CDR3nt: TGTGCCAGCAGTTCGGGGCGAGACCGATCATACAATGAGCAGTTCTTC; CDR3aa: CASSSGRDRSYNEQFF
d_gene: .; abundance: once; v_gene: TRBV29-1; j_gene: TRBJ2-6; CDR3nt: TGCAGCGTCTGCTCCGGGGCCAACGTCCTGACTTTC; CDR3aa: CSVCSGANVLTF
d_gene: .; abundance: .; v_gene: TRBV3-1; j_gene: TRBJ2-7; CDR3nt: TGTGCCAGCAGGTACTCGGGACGGAGCTCCTACGAGCAGTACTTC; CDR3aa: CASRYSGRSSYEQYF
d_gene: .; abundance: many; v_gene: TRBV11-2; j_gene: TRBJ2-1; CDR3nt: TGTGCCAGCAGCCCCCGGGCGGTCGATGGTGAGCAGTTCTTC; CDR3aa: CASSPRAVDGEQFF